Listed here are 17 T cell receptor beta chains from one sample, sequenced in a study of cytomegalovirus exposure and HLA in healthy donors. Amplification used 60 Vbeta primers and 13 Jbeta primers. Measured with immunoSEQ multiplex PCR; TCRdb has only the in-frame clones, and not every one. The sample contains 150,000 to 200,000 clones, around 85% of which appear only once. The sample comprised PBMCs. These receptors all come from a man between 50 and 59 years old in good health and CMV-seropositive.

This clone has only a few counts. V gene TRBV4-2 combines with J gene TRBJ2-7, with 8 bases identical to TRBD2. The CDR3 is made up of 14 amino acids. The germline V gene encodes CDR1 LGHNA and CDR2 YNFKEQ. The junction had 3 bases not matched to a gene; V was cut back by 2 bases and J by 3 bases. The CDR3 spells CASSQMREVYEQYF. Written as DNA, the CDR3 is TGTGCCAGCAGCCAAATGCGGGAGGTCTACGAGCAGTACTTC.

This sequence joins TRBV10-3 and TRBJ2-1, with 10 bases aligning to TRBD2. Trimming took 9 bases from V and 9 from J; bases not matched to a gene: 8. The CDR3 length is 13 residues. Germline values: CDR1 ENHRY, CDR2 SYGVKD. CDR3 coding DNA: TGTGCCATTAGCGGGAGGCCCCAAGGTGAGCAGTTCTTC. Translated: CAISGRPQGEQFF.

The sample holds one count of this clone. This sequence joins TRBV18 and TRBJ2-2; D unclear. The CDR3 is 15 residues long. CDR1 is KGHSH, CDR2 LQKENI, per germline. Trimming cost V 1 base and J 0 bases, with 6 bases left between them. CDR3 region: CASSPLRTNTGELFF. The CDR3, as DNA: TGTGCCAGCTCACCACTTCGTACGAACACCGGGGAGCTGTTTTTT.

This clone was counted a few times. This sequence joins TRBV27 and TRBJ2-5; 10 bases are a match to TRBD2. Trimming removed 6 bases from V and 3 bases from J; junction bases left unmatched: 4. From germline, CDR1 is MNHEY and CDR2 SMNVEV (reference sequence). This CDR3 comprises 14 residues. The CDR3 loop reads CASSHLAGEETQYF. The DNA for the CDR3 is TGTGCCAGCAGCCACCTAGCGGGGGAAGAGACCCAGTACTTC.

V and J are TRBV7-9 and TRBJ2-7; D is ambiguous. V lost 2 bases to trimming and J lost 2 bases, with 10 bases between them. The CDR3 loop spans 14 amino acids. Germline CDR1 reads SEHNR; CDR2 reads FQNEAQ (reference sequence). The CDR3: CASSLNPGPYEQYF. In DNA form, the CDR3 reads TGTGCCAGCAGCTTAAACCCAGGTCCCTACGAGCAGTACTTC.

The rearrangement joins TRBV4-3 to TRBJ1-1; D remains unclear. This CDR3 contains 15 residues. Trimming cost V 0 bases and J 0 bases, with 8 bases left between them. The germline CDR1 and CDR2 sequences are LGHNA and YSLEER. CDR3 sequence (DNA): TGCGCCAGCAGCCAAGAAGGTCGGGTGAACACTGAAGCTTTCTTT. This sequence encodes CASSQEGRVNTEAFF.

The chain has TRBV18 and TRBJ1-1; D may be TRBD1 (6 bases). The V end was cut by 5 bases, the J end by 4 bases, with 17 bases between. The V gene's germline CDR1 is KGHSH and CDR2 LQKENI. This CDR3 is built from 15 residues. For the CDR3, the DNA is TGTGCCAGCTCATTACAGGGTGAGGGTCGCACTGAAGCTTTCTTT. Translated: CASSLQGEGRTEAFF.

The rearrangement links TRBV5-4 to TRBJ1-2; the D is unclear. This CDR3 is 14 amino acids long. Trimming left V 3 bases short and J 8 bases short, with 17 bases between. Germline lookup yields CDR1 SGHNT and CDR2 YYREEE (reference sequence). CDR3 sequence: CASSSGFRPEGYTF. CDR3 in DNA: TGTGCCAGCAGCTCGGGTTTTAGACCCGAGGGCTACACCTTC.

The chain links TRBV7-6 to TRBJ2-2; tentatively, D is TRBD2 (6 bases). Germline lookup yields CDR1 SGHVS and CDR2 FNYEAQ. V lost 5 bases to trimming and J lost 6 bases, with 13 bases between them. The CDR3 has 14 amino acids. In DNA form, the CDR3 reads TGTGCCAGCAGCCCGAGACTAGTGGCCGGGGAGCTGTTTTTT. Amino acid sequence: CASSPRLVAGELFF. Based on the CDR3 plus reference TRBV7-6 and TRBJ2-2, the full variable domain is GAGVSQSPRYKVTKRGQDVALRCDPISGHVSLYWYRQALGQGPEFLTYFNYEAQQDKSGLPNDRFSAERPEGSISTLTIQRTEQRDSAMYRCASSPRLVAGELFFGEGSRLTVL.

The genes are TRBV27 and TRBJ2-2; D unresolved. Between the trimmed V and J ends, which lost 0 bases and 5 bases, there was a span of 7 bases. This CDR3 region has 14 residues. CDR1 MNHEY and CDR2 SMNVEV come from the germline V gene (reference sequence). CDR3 coding DNA: TGTGCCAGCAGTTTATCGTTCAGGACCGGGGAGCTGTTTTTT. This codes for CASSLSFRTGELFF.

This clone was seen just once. The same CDR3 arises from other DNA sequences in this sample as well. The chain uses TRBV5-1 and TRBJ2-7, with 11 bases matching TRBD2. Germline CDR1 reads SGHRS; CDR2 reads YFSETQ. This CDR3 contains 16 residues. The trim removed 4 bases at V and 3 bases at J, leaving 9 bases unmatched. The CDR3 is CASSPGLAEGGYEQYF. CDR3 nucleotide sequence: TGCGCCAGCAGCCCGGGACTAGCGGAAGGCGGCTACGAGCAGTACTTC.

This chain uses TRBV6-5 with TRBJ2-6; possibly TRBD2 for D (5 bases). This CDR3 is 14 amino acids long. Germline V gene lookup returns CDR1 MNHEY and CDR2 SVGAGI. Trimming removed 8 bases from V and 1 base from J, with 9 bases in between. The CDR3 reads CASGRRSGANVLTF. DNA for the CDR3: TGTGCCAGCGGGCGGAGGTCTGGGGCCAACGTCCTGACTTTC.

This clone came up once. V and J are TRBV7-3 and TRBJ1-1; D is unresolved. The CDR3 consists of 13 residues. The germline CDR1 and CDR2 sequences are SGHTA and FQGTGA. V dropped 5 bases and J dropped 4 bases, with 11 bases sitting between them. CDR3 protein: CASSPTGGTEAFF. CDR3 nucleotides: TGTGCCAGCAGCCCCACGGGTGGCACTGAAGCTTTCTTT.

This chain links TRBV4-2 with TRBJ2-7; 10 positions agree with TRBD1. The CDR3 is 16 amino acids. Germline CDR1 and CDR2: LGHNA and YNFKEQ. Trimming took 4 bases from V and 7 from J; bases not matched to a gene: 13. DNA for the CDR3: TGTGCCAGCAGCCTCAGATCGGGACAGGGGCCGAAGGAGCAGTACTTC. Translating it yields CASSLRSGQGPKEQYF.

This rearrangement joins TRBV30 to TRBJ2-7, with 10 bases aligning to TRBD2. CDR3 size: 14 residues. CDR1 and CDR2 (germline): GTSNPN, SVGIG (reference sequence). The junction had 6 bases not matched to a gene; V was cut back by 4 bases and J by 3 bases. CDR3 residues: CAWTRTSGFYEQYF. CDR3 DNA: TGTGCCTGGACCCGGACTAGCGGATTCTACGAGCAGTACTTC. The complete variable domain, with remaining parts taken from reference TRBV30 and TRBJ2-7, reads SQTIHQWPATLVQPVGSPLSLECTVEGTSNPNLYWYRQAAGRGLQLLFYSVGIGQISSEVPQNLSASRPQDRQFILSSKKLLLSDSGFYLCAWTRTSGFYEQYFGPGTRLTVT.

This chain joins TRBV28 and TRBJ2-3, with a tentative D call TRBD2 (5 bases). V dropped 4 bases and J dropped 2 bases, with 19 bases sitting between them. Germline V gives CDR1 MDHEN, CDR2 SYDVKM. This CDR3 spans 17 amino acids. The CDR3 loop reads CASSSIWTPQPTDTQYF. CDR3 sequence (DNA): TGTGCCAGCAGTTCCATTTGGACTCCCCAGCCCACAGATACGCAGTATTTT.

This clone was counted a few times. This chain links TRBV11-2 with TRBJ2-1; D may be TRBD2 (5 bases). Germline V gene lookup returns CDR1 SGHAT and CDR2 FQNNGV. Trimming took 4 bases from V and 8 from J, leaving 21 bases between them. The CDR3 runs 16 residues. DNA of the CDR3: TGTGCCAGCAGCTCGCAGCCAGGACTGTCCGTCGATGAGCAGTTCTTC. Translated: CASSSQPGLSVDEQFF.